A selection of T cell receptor beta chains follows, all from one sample in a study of blood T cells in healthy people across ages. In TCRdb, the 5' RACE reads were re-called with MiXCR into one record per CDR3 protein. The sample consists of around 1,000,000 distinct CDR3 sequences, roughly a quarter of them appearing once. These data were also reused for a study on T cells of mothers and their children.

The sequenced sample consisted of blood. These receptors originate from a girl aged 2 to 9 in good health. The CDR3 runs from the conserved cysteine through the conserved F or W. The order of the fields is clone size, J gene, V gene, D gene, CDR3 DNA, CDR3 protein. The D gene is left open where the match is weak. A row's size may be missing; if present it is once, few, many or a size class.

clone_size: -; j_call: TRBJ1-5; v_call: TRBV4-2; d_call: -; cdr3_nt: TGTGCCAGCAGCCAAGATCCTGGTGGGGAGCCCCAGCATTTT; cdr3_aa: CASSQDPGGEPQHF
clone_size: few; j_call: TRBJ2-3; v_call: TRBV29-1; d_call: -; cdr3_nt: TGCAGCGTTGCCGGCGGGAACACAGATACGCAGTATTTT; cdr3_aa: CSVAGGNTDTQYF
clone_size: few; j_call: TRBJ2-2; v_call: TRBV4-2; d_call: TRBD2; cdr3_nt: TGTGCCAGCAGCCAAGAGGACACTAGCGGGGGGGCCGCCGGGGAGCTGTTTTTT; cdr3_aa: CASSQEDTSGGAAGELFF
clone_size: -; j_call: TRBJ2-3; v_call: TRBV28; d_call: -; cdr3_nt: TGTGCCAGCAGTCCCTTTAGCGGTACCTACACAGATACGCAGTATTTT; cdr3_aa: CASSPFSGTYTDTQYF
clone_size: -; j_call: TRBJ2-5; v_call: TRBV7-9; d_call: -; cdr3_nt: TGTGCCAGCAGCTTAGATGGCGGGACGGTGAAGACCCAGTACTTC; cdr3_aa: CASSLDGGTVKTQYF
clone_size: -; j_call: TRBJ2-1; v_call: TRBV7-6; d_call: TRBD2; cdr3_nt: TGTGCCAGCAGCTTAGTTCTAGCGGGTTCTGAGCAGTTCTTC; cdr3_aa: CASSLVLAGSEQFF
clone_size: few; j_call: TRBJ1-5; v_call: TRBV2; d_call: -; cdr3_nt: TGTGCCAGCAGCGCCCTGGGGACGGGCAATCAGCCCCAGCATTTT; cdr3_aa: CASSALGTGNQPQHF
clone_size: -; j_call: TRBJ2-5; v_call: TRBV5-6; d_call: TRBD2; cdr3_nt: TGTGCCAGCAGCTTAGAAACTAGCGGGAGGTGGGAGACCCAGTACTTC; cdr3_aa: CASSLETSGRWETQYF
clone_size: few; j_call: TRBJ1-2; v_call: TRBV20-1; d_call: TRBD1; cdr3_nt: TGCAGTGCTGAGCCCGACAGGGACAACTATGGCTACACCTTC; cdr3_aa: CSAEPDRDNYGYTF
clone_size: -; j_call: TRBJ2-1; v_call: TRBV12-3/TRBV12-4; d_call: -; cdr3_nt: TGTGCCAGCAGTTCTTGGACAGTGGACGGGGGTGAGCAGTTCTTC; cdr3_aa: CASSSWTVDGGEQFF
clone_size: -; j_call: TRBJ2-7; v_call: TRBV7-2; d_call: TRBD2; cdr3_nt: TGTGCCAGCAGCTCATCGGACGGGGGATATAGCGGGGGCTTCTACGAGCAGTACTTC; cdr3_aa: CASSSSDGGYSGGFYEQYF
clone_size: few; j_call: TRBJ1-2; v_call: TRBV4-1; d_call: TRBD1; cdr3_nt: TGCGCCAGCAGCCAGATGTATAGGGGGCCGGAAGGATACACCTTC; cdr3_aa: CASSQMYRGPEGYTF
clone_size: few; j_call: TRBJ2-1; v_call: TRBV20-1; d_call: -; cdr3_nt: TGCAGTGCTAGGAATTACAATGAGCAGTTCTTC; cdr3_aa: CSARNYNEQFF
clone_size: -; j_call: TRBJ2-3; v_call: TRBV6-2/TRBV6-3; d_call: TRBD2; cdr3_nt: TGTGCCAGCAGCGCCAGCGGGGCCGTTTCAGATACGCAGTATTTT; cdr3_aa: CASSASGAVSDTQYF
clone_size: -; j_call: TRBJ2-1; v_call: TRBV11-2; d_call: -; cdr3_nt: TGTGCCAGCAGCTTATTTTTTTCACTATTTCAGTTCTTC; cdr3_aa: CASSLFFSLFQFF
clone_size: few; j_call: TRBJ2-5; v_call: TRBV3-1; d_call: TRBD2; cdr3_nt: TGTGCCAGCAGCCAAGCGGGACTAGGGCTTGAGACCCAGTACTTC; cdr3_aa: CASSQAGLGLETQYF
clone_size: once; j_call: TRBJ2-1; v_call: TRBV15; d_call: -; cdr3_nt: TGTGCCACCAGCAGAGATAGGGGAGCTTCCGATGAGCAGTTCTTC; cdr3_aa: CATSRDRGASDEQFF
clone_size: many; j_call: TRBJ2-2; v_call: TRBV7-3; d_call: -; cdr3_nt: TGTGCCAGCAGCTCTACCAACACCGGGGAGCTGTTTTTT; cdr3_aa: CASSSTNTGELFF
clone_size: few; j_call: TRBJ1-5; v_call: TRBV7-2; d_call: -; cdr3_nt: TGTGCCAGCAGCTTAGGGACGTTGAGCAATCAGCCCCAGCATTTT; cdr3_aa: CASSLGTLSNQPQHF
clone_size: -; j_call: TRBJ2-5; v_call: TRBV9; d_call: TRBD2; cdr3_nt: TGTGCCAGCAGCGTATTTAGCGGGGAGCAAGAGACCCAGTACTTC; cdr3_aa: CASSVFSGEQETQYF
clone_size: few; j_call: TRBJ2-7; v_call: TRBV7-9; d_call: -; cdr3_nt: TGTGCCAGCAGCCCCGGCTGGGGACCGCAGTACTTC; cdr3_aa: CASSPGWGPQYF
clone_size: -; j_call: TRBJ1-1; v_call: TRBV29-1; d_call: -; cdr3_nt: TGCAGCCTAAACCAGGGAGCCCCTGGGGAAGCTGAAGCTTTCTTT; cdr3_aa: CSLNQGAPGEAEAFF
clone_size: -; j_call: TRBJ2-7; v_call: TRBV6-1; d_call: TRBD1; cdr3_nt: TGTGCCAGCAGTATAACCGACTGGACAGGGTTACACGAGCAGTACTTC; cdr3_aa: CASSITDWTGLHEQYF
clone_size: few; j_call: TRBJ1-2; v_call: TRBV29-1; d_call: -; cdr3_nt: TGCAGCGTTCCGGACAGACTCTATGGCTACACCTTC; cdr3_aa: CSVPDRLYGYTF
clone_size: -; j_call: TRBJ2-2; v_call: TRBV10-3; d_call: -; cdr3_nt: TGTGCCATCAGCGACGGGAAAAGGGCAGTCACCGGGGAGCTGTTTTTT; cdr3_aa: CAISDGKRAVTGELFF
clone_size: -; j_call: TRBJ2-1; v_call: TRBV4-1; d_call: TRBD2; cdr3_nt: TGCGCCAGCAGCCAAGATAAGATGGCGAGCGGGAGGGGCAATGAGCAGTTCTTC; cdr3_aa: CASSQDKMASGRGNEQFF
clone_size: few; j_call: TRBJ2-3; v_call: TRBV2; d_call: -; cdr3_nt: TGTGCCAGCAGTGAAGGCGGTTCTCCACCATCAGATACGCAGTATTTT; cdr3_aa: CASSEGGSPPSDTQYF
clone_size: once; j_call: TRBJ1-2; v_call: TRBV5-1; d_call: TRBD1; cdr3_nt: TGCGCCAGCAGCAACCGGGACAGAGCCTATGGCTACACCTTC; cdr3_aa: CASSNRDRAYGYTF